This passage covers 13 T cell receptor beta chains from one sample sequenced in a study of T cells in women clearing cervical HPV infection. Measured with immunoSEQ multiplex PCR; TCRdb has only the in-frame clones, and not every one. The listing contains tens of thousands of clones. Source material: blood buffy coat. These receptors all stem from a woman aged 18 to 75 with a cervical HPV16 infection that either progressed to CIN3+ or cleared (not recorded which).

On this clone itself: Read sequence stops 3 residues before the CDR3 end, and the germline J gene provides the missing end. The rearrangement joins TRBV7-9 to TRBJ1-2; D may be TRBD1 (5 bases). Trimming took off 1 base at V and 4 bases at J, with 7 bases between the two ends. CDR3 size: 13 residues. Germline loops: CDR1 SEHNR, CDR2 FQNEAQ (reference sequence). CDR3 protein: CASSLGGSYGYTF. The DNA read from the CDR3 is TGTGCCAGCAGCTTAGGGGGCAGCTATGGC.

The CDR3 DNA, read in part, is TGCGCCAGCAGACTGACAGGGAGCACAGATACG. Protein: CASRLTGSTDT. The full CDR3 is CASRLTGSTDTQYF. The chain couples TRBV10-2 to TRBJ2-3, with TRBD1 matching 7 bases. The CDR3 end lies 3 residues beyond the end of the read and is filled in from the germline J gene. The CDR3 spans 14 residues. V lost 6 bases to trimming and J lost 0 bases; unmatched junction nucleotides: 3. The germline V gene encodes CDR1 WSHSY and CDR2 SAAADI.

Turning to this clone: Coverage ceases 3 residues before the CDR3 finishes, and the germline J gene fills in the end. V is TRBV20-1 and J is TRBJ2-3, with D perhaps given as TRBD1 or TRBD2 (7 bases each). CDR3 size: 14 residues. CDR1 and CDR2 (germline): DFQATT, SNEGSKA (reference sequence). CDR3 residues: CSARGGGGQETQYF. The CDR3 bases that were read are TGCAGTGCTAGAGGGGGAGGGGGCCAGGAGACG.

With respect to this clone: The read finishes 3 residues shy of the CDR3 end, and the germline J gene is used to complete it. The chain recombines TRBV2 with TRBJ1-4, with 8 bases fitting TRBD1. The CDR3 is 15 amino acids. Germline CDR1 and CDR2: SNHLY and FYNNEI. The junction had 8 bases not matched to a gene; V was cut back by 4 bases and J by 7 bases. CDR3 loop: CASSAQGAVGEKLFF. Incomplete CDR3 DNA: TGTGCCAGCAGTGCGCAGGGGGCGGTTGGTGAAAAA.

The CDR3 DNA, read in part, is TGTGCCAGCAGTGAATACGGGACAGGGGTTAATTCACCA. This codes for CASSEYGTGVNSP. The full CDR3 is CASSEYGTGVNSPLFF. The chain links TRBV2 to TRBJ1-4, with 10 nucleotides matching TRBD1. The read falls 3 residues short of the CDR3 end, and the missing part is taken from the germline J gene. CDR1 is SNHLY, CDR2 FYNNEI, per germline. This CDR3 has 16 residues. The whole variable domain, filled in from reference TRBV2 and TRBJ1-4, reads EPEVTQTPSHQVTQMGQEVILRCVPISNHLYFYWYRQILGQKVEFLVSFYNNEISEKSEIFDDQFSVERPDGSNFTLKIRSTKLEDSAMYFCASSEYGTGVNSPLFFGSGTQLSVL.

Remarks on this clone: Read sequence stops 3 residues before the CDR3 end, and the germline J gene provides the missing end. V and J are TRBV20-1 and TRBJ1-5; the match to TRBD1 covers 9 bases. From germline, CDR1 is DFQATT and CDR2 SNEGSKA (reference sequence). This CDR3 spans 15 amino acids. With V trimmed by 6 bases and J by 3 bases, 9 bases remained unmatched. The CDR3 loop reads CSALRTGVYNQPQHF. CDR3 DNA (partial): TGCAGTGCCCTAAGGACAGGGGTCTACAATCAGCCC.

As to this clone: The observed sequence ends 3 residues before the CDR3 terminus, with the missing tail filled in from the germline J gene. The V and J genes are TRBV5-4 and TRBJ2-7; 7 bases are shared with TRBD1. This CDR3 spans 15 amino acids. Per germline, CDR1 SGHNT and CDR2 YYREEE (reference sequence). The V gene end was trimmed by 1 base and the J gene end by 5 bases; junction bases not matched to a gene: 9. The CDR3: CASSLRRDRANEQYF. CDR3 DNA, as far as it was read: TGTGCCAGCAGCTTGAGGCGAGACAGGGCAAACGAG.

Comment on this clone: The sequenced fragment ends 3 residues before the CDR3 boundary, so the rest is inferred from the germline J gene. V gene TRBV19 combines with J gene TRBJ2-3; a weak D match, TRBD1 (5 bases). CDR1 and CDR2 from the germline V gene are LNHDA and SQIVND (reference sequence). CDR3 length: 13 amino acids. CDR3 DNA, as far as it was read: TGTGCCAGTACTCAACAGGTGGAGCAGCCG. It encodes CASTQQVEQP. Given in full, the CDR3 is CASTQQVEQPQYF.

The sequenced part of the CDR3 DNA is TGCGCCAGCAGCTGGGGACTAGCGGGACCAGATACG. This translates into CASSWGLAGPDT. The entire CDR3 is CASSWGLAGPDTQYF. The chain links TRBV5-1 to TRBJ2-3; 13 nucleotides match TRBD2. The observed sequence ends 3 residues before the CDR3 terminus, with the missing tail filled in from the germline J gene. The CDR3 runs to 15 residues. V was pared by 3 bases and J by 4 bases, with 2 bases of the junction left unmatched. Germline V CDR1 and CDR2: SGHRS, YFSETQ.

Regarding this clone: The sequence runs out 3 residues before the end of the CDR3; the remainder is reconstructed from the germline J gene. This chain links TRBV20-1 with TRBJ2-5; 7 bases match TRBD1. After removal of 4 bases from V and 2 bases from J, the junction contained 1 base not matched to a gene. The CDR3 covers 12 residues. Germline CDR1 and CDR2: DFQATT and SNEGSKA (reference sequence). The sequenced CDR3 bases are TGCAGTGCTATGACAGGGCAAGAGACC. The encoded protein is CSAMTGQET. The full CDR3 protein is CSAMTGQETQYF.

Concerning this clone itself: The read falls 3 residues short of the CDR3 end, and the missing part is taken from the germline J gene. The V gene is TRBV5-6, the J gene TRBJ1-4, with D possibly TRBD1 on 5 matching bases. The CDR3 runs to 14 residues. Germline values: CDR1 SGHDT, CDR2 YYEEEE. V was shortened by 0 bases and J by 5 bases, with 8 bases between the two germline ends. The CDR3 is CASSLGGLNEKLFF. The sequenced part of the CDR3 DNA is TGTGCCAGCAGCTTGGGGGGCTTAAATGAAAAA. Variable domain in full (rest from reference TRBV5-6 and TRBJ1-4): DAGVTQSPTHLIKTRGQQVTLRCSPKSGHDTVSWYQQALGQGPQFIFQYYEEEERQRGNFPDRFSGHQFPNYSSELNVNALLLGDSALYLCASSLGGLNEKLFFGSGTQLSVL.

With respect to this clone: The read finishes 3 residues shy of the CDR3 end, and the germline J gene is used to complete it. The chain has TRBV20-1 and TRBJ1-1; the D gene is possibly TRBD1 (5 bases). With 1 base removed from V and 1 base from J, the gap between germline ends came to 13 bases. The CDR3 runs to 15 residues. CDR1 is DFQATT, CDR2 SNEGSKA, per germline (reference sequence). CDR3 region: CSARVQGGANTEAFF. CDR3 DNA (partial): TGCAGTGCTAGAGTCCAAGGCGGGGCGAACACTGAA.

In regard to this clone: From the germline J gene comes the end of the CDR3, since the read stops 3 residues before it. The chain joins TRBV6-9 to TRBJ1-6; D is unresolved. The CDR3 has 11 residues. The germline V gene has CDR1 MNHGY and CDR2 SVAAGI. V lost 10 bases, J lost 9 bases, and 10 bases lay in between. The CDR3 sequence is CATQESSPLHF. The CDR3 bases that were read are TGTGCCACCCAGGAAAGTTCACCC.